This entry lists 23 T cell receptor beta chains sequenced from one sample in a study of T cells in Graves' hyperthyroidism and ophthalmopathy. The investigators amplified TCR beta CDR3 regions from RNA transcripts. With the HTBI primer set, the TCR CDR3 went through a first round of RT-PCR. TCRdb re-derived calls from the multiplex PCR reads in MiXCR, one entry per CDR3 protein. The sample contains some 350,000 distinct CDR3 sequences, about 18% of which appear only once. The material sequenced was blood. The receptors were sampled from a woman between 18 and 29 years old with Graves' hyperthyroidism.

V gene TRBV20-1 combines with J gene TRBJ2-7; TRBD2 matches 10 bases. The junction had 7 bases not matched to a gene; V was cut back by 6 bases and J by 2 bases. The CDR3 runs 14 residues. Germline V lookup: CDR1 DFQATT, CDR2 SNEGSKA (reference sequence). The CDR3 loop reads CSAAAAGGAYEQYF. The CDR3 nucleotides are TGCAGTGCCGCGGCAGCGGGAGGGGCCTACGAGCAGTACTTC.

CDR3 sequence (DNA): TGCGCCAGCAGCTTGGGTCATCACTGGGACGAGCAGTACTTC. Translated, it gives CASSLGHHWDEQYF. The gene calls are TRBV5-1 and TRBJ2-7; unclear D gene. The CDR3 runs to 14 residues. Trimming shortened V by 0 bases and J by 5 bases, and 12 bases separated the two germline ends. Germline V gene sequence: CDR1 SGHRS, CDR2 YFSETQ.

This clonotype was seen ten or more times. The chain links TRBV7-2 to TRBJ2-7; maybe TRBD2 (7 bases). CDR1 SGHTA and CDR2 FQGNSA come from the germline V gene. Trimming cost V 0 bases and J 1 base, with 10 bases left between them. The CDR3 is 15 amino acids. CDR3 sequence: CASSLAGGGSYEQYF. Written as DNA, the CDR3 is TGTGCCAGCAGCTTAGCGGGAGGGGGATCCTACGAGCAGTACTTC.

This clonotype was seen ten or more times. The CDR3 sequence is CSAPMGSIYEQYF. CDR3 DNA: TGCAGTGCCCCCATGGGGTCCATCTACGAGCAGTACTTC. The chain carries TRBV20-1 and TRBJ2-7; D gene uncertain. The CDR3 contains 13 residues. Germline V gene lookup returns CDR1 DFQATT and CDR2 SNEGSKA (reference sequence). V dropped 6 bases and J dropped 3 bases, with 15 bases sitting between them.

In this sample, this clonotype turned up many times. CDR3 coding DNA: TGTGCCAGCAGCGTAGGCGGGGGCGACACCGGGGAGCTGTTTTTT. Its translation: CASSVGGGDTGELFF. The chain is built from TRBV9 and TRBJ2-2; D may be TRBD2 (7 bases). V shed 0 bases and J shed 3 bases, with 9 bases lying between them. The CDR3 contains 15 residues. The germline V gene has CDR1 SGDLS and CDR2 YYNGEE.

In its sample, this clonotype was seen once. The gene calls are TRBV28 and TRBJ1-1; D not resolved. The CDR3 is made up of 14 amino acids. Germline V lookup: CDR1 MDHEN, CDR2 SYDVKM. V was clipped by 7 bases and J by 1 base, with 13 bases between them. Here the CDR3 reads CASTDWVTNTEAFF. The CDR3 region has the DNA TGTGCCAGCACCGACTGGGTTACGAACACTGAAGCTTTCTTT.

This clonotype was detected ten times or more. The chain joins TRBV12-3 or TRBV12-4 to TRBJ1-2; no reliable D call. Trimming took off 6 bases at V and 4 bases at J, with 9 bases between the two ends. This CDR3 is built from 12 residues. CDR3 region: CASSRTSYGYTF. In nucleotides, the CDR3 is TGTGCCAGCAGCCGGACCTCCTATGGCTACACCTTC.

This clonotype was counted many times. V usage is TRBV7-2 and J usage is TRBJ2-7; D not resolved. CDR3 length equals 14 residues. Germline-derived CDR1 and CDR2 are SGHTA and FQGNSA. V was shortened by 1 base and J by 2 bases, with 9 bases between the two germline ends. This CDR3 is CASSLGDKTYEQYF. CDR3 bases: TGTGCCAGCAGCTTAGGGGATAAAACCTACGAGCAGTACTTC. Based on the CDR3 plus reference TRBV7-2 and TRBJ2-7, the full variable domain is GAGVSQSPSNKVTEKGKDVELRCDPISGHTALYWYRQSLGQGLEFLIYFQGNSAPDKSGLPSDRFSAERTGGSVSTLTIQRTQQEDSAVYLCASSLGDKTYEQYFGPGTRLTVT.

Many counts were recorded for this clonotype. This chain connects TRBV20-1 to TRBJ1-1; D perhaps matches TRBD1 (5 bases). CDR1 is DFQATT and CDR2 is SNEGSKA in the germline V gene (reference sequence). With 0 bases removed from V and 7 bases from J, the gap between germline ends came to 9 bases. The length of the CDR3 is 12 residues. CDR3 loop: CSARDEGLEAFF. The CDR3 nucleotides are TGCAGTGCTAGAGATGAGGGGCTTGAAGCTTTCTTT.

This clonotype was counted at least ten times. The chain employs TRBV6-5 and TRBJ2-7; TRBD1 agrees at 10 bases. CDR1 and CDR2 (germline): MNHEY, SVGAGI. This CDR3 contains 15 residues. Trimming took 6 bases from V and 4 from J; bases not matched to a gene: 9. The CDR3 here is CASSAPGQGTYEQYF. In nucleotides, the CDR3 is TGTGCCAGCAGCGCTCCGGGACAGGGGACGTACGAGCAGTACTTC.

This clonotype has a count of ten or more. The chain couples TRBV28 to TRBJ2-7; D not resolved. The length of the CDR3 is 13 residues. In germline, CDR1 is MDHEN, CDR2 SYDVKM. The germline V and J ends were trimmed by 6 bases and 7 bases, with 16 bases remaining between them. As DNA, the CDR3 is TGTGCCAGCAGAAACTCAGTTAGTACGGAGCAGTACTTC. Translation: CASRNSVSTEQYF. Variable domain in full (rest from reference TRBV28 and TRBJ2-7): DVKVTQSSRYLVKRTGEKVFLECVQDMDHENMFWYRQDPGLGLRLIYFSYDVKMKEKGDIPEGYSVSREKKERFSLILESASTNQTSMYLCASRNSVSTEQYFGPGTRLTVT.

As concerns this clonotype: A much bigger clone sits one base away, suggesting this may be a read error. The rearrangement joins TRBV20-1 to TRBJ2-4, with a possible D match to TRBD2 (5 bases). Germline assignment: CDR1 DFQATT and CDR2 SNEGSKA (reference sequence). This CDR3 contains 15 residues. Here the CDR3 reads CSARTLRGAKNIRYF. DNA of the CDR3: TGCAGTGCTAGGACCCTCCGGGGAGCCAAAAACATTCGGTACTTC.

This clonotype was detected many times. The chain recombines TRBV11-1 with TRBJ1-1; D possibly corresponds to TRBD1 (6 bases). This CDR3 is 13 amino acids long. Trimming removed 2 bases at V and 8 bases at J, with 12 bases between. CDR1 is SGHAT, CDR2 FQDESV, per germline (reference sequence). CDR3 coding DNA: TGTGCCAGCAGCTTATTACAGGGTGGGGAAGCTTTCTTT. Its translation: CASSLLQGGEAFF.

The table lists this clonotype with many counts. The CDR3 region is CASSFLPSGGSYNSPLHF. The CDR3 DNA reads as TGTGCCAGCAGTTTTCTCCCGTCCGGGGGCTCCTATAATTCACCCCTCCACTTT. This sequence joins TRBV27 and TRBJ1-6; D may be TRBD1 (5 bases). CDR1 and CDR2 from the germline V gene are MNHEY and SMNVEV (reference sequence). V gave up 3 bases and J gave up 0 bases, with 15 bases separating them. The CDR3 contains 18 residues.

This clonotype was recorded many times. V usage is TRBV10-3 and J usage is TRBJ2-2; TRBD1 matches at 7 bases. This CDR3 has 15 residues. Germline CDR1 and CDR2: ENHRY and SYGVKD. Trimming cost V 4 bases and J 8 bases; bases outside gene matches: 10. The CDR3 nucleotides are TGTGCCATCAGTGGACAGGGCGGTATGCCAGGGGAGCTGTTTTTT. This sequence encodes CAISGQGGMPGELFF.

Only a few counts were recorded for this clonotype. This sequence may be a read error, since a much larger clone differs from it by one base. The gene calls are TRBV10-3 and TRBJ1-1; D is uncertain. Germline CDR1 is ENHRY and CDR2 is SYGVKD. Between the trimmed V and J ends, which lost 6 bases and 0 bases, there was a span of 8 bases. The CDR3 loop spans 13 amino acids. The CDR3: CAIRKHLNTEAFF. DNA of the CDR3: TGTGCCATCAGAAAACATCTGAACACTGAAGCTTTCTTT.

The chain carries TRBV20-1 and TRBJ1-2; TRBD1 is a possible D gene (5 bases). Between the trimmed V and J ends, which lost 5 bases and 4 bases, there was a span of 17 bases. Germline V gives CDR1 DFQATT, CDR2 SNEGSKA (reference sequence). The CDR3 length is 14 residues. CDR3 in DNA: TGCAGTGCTGGGGGGGAGGGATGGGGCTATGGCTACACCTTC. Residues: CSAGGEGWGYGYTF.

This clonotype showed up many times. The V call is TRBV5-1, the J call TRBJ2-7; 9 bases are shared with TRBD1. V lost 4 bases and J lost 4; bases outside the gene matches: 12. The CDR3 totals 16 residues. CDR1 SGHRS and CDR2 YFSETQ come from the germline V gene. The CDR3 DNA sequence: TGCGCCAGCAGCCGGCCCCCGGGACAGGGAGGGTACGAGCAGTACTTC. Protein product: CASSRPPGQGGYEQYF.

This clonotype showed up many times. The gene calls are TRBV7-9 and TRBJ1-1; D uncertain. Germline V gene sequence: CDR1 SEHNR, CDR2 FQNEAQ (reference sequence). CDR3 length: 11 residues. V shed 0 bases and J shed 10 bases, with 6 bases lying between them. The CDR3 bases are TGTGCCAGCAGCTTAGCCAGGCTAGCTTTCTTT. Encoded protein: CASSLARLAFF.

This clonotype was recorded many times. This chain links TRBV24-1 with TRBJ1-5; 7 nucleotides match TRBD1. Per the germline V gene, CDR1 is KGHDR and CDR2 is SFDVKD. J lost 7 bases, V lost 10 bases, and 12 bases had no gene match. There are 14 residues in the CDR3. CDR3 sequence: CATQDREISQPQHF. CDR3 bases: TGTGCCACTCAAGACAGGGAAATTAGCCAGCCCCAGCATTTT.

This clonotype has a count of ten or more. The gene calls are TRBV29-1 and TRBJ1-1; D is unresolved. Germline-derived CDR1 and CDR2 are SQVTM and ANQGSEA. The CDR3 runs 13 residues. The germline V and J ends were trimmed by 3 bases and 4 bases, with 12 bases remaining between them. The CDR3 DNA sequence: TGCAGCGTTGACCTCCGCCGGACCACTGAAGCTTTCTTT. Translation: CSVDLRRTTEAFF.

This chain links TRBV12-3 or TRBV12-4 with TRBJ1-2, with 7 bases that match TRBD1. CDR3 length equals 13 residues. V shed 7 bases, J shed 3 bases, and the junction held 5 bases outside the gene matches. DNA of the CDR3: TGTGCCAGCAAACTAGGGGGCCACTATGGCTACACCTTC. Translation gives CASKLGGHYGYTF.

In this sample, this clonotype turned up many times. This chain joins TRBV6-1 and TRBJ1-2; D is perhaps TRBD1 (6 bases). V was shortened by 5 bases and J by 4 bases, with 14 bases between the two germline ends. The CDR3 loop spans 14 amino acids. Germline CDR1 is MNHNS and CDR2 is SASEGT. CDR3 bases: TGTGCCAGCAGTCCCCCGACAGGACCCTATGGCTACACCTTC. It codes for CASSPPTGPYGYTF.